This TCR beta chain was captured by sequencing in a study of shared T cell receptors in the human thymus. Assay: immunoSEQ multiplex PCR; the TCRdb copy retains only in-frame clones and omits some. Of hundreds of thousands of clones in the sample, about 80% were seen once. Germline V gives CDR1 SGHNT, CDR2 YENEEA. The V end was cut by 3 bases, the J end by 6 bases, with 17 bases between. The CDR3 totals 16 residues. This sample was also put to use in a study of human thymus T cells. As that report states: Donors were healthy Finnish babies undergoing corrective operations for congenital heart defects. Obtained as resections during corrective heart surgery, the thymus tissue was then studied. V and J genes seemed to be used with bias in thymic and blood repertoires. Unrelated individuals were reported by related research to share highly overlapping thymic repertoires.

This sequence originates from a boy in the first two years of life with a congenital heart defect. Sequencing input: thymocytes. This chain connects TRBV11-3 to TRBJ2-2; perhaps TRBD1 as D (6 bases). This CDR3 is CASSFDRPARPGELFF. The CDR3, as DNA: TGTGCCAGCAGCTTCGACAGGCCAGCGAGACCCGGGGAGCTGTTTTTT.